A selection of T cell receptor beta chains follows, all from one sample in a study of T cell responses to AZD1222 COVID-19 vaccine. Data came from immunoSEQ multiplex PCR; TCRdb stores just in-frame clones and leaves some out. The table has under 95,000 clones, 90% seen once; the top ten hold more than 7.5%. The starting material was peripheral blood, obtained on day 0 of AZD1222 vaccination. These TCRs come from an adult in good health. Each CDR3 is given with its conserved first and last residue. The order of the fields is clone size, D gene, V gene, J gene, CDR3 DNA, CDR3 protein. A D gene is named only where the DNA matches it firmly. Only some rows state a clone size, as once, few, many or a class for expanded clones.

size: .
D: .
V: TRBV5-5
J: TRBJ2-7
DNA: TGTGCCAGCCTCCCAGCTTCGTCCAGCTCCTACGAGCAGTACTTC
CDR3: CASLPASSSSYEQYF

size: .
D: TRBD1
V: TRBV7-3
J: TRBJ1-1
DNA: TGTGCCAGCAGCGTTGGACAGGGGGTTCTCACTGAAGCTTTCTTT
CDR3: CASSVGQGVLTEAFF

size: .
D: .
V: TRBV5-1
J: TRBJ2-1
DNA: TGCGCCAGCAGCTTGGTGGGGCCGGACAATGAGCAGTTCTTC
CDR3: CASSLVGPDNEQFF

size: .
D: TRBD1
V: TRBV6-5
J: TRBJ1-6
DNA: TGTGCCAGCAAGACCGGGACAGGGGATTCACCCCTCCACTTT
CDR3: CASKTGTGDSPLHF

size: .
D: .
V: TRBV24-1
J: TRBJ1-5
DNA: TGTGCCACCAGTGACCGGACAGAAAAACGGGGACAGCCCCAGCATTTT
CDR3: CATSDRTEKRGQPQHF

size: .
D: .
V: TRBV29-1
J: TRBJ2-7
DNA: TGCAGCGTCCCGATCGGTTTTCACGAGCAGTACTTC
CDR3: CSVPIGFHEQYF

size: few
D: .
V: TRBV3-1/TRBV3-2
J: TRBJ2-5
DNA: TGTGCCAGCAGCCAGGAAAGACTCGACAACGGGGGGCTAGAGACCCAGTACTTC
CDR3: CASSQERLDNGGLETQYF

size: .
D: .
V: TRBV5-1
J: TRBJ1-2
DNA: TGCGCCAGCAGCTTGGGGGAGGCCCTTGGCTACACCTTC
CDR3: CASSLGEALGYTF

size: .
D: .
V: TRBV7-2
J: TRBJ2-5
DNA: TGTGCCAGCAGCTCAAAAGAGACCCAGTACTTC
CDR3: CASSSKETQYF

size: .
D: .
V: TRBV10-3
J: TRBJ1-1
DNA: TGTGCCATCGGGGCAGGCGCGAACACTGAAGCTTTCTTT
CDR3: CAIGAGANTEAFF

size: .
D: .
V: TRBV13
J: TRBJ2-1
DNA: TGTGCCAGCAGCTTAAACGGGGGTGCCTACAATGAGCAGTTCTTC
CDR3: CASSLNGGAYNEQFF

size: .
D: TRBD1
V: TRBV9
J: TRBJ1-2
DNA: TGTGCCAGCAGCCCGGGACAGGGGGCCGTGGGCTACACCTTC
CDR3: CASSPGQGAVGYTF

size: once
D: .
V: TRBV30
J: TRBJ2-3
DNA: TGTGCCTGGACGCCGGGAACTAGCACAGATACGCAGTATTTT
CDR3: CAWTPGTSTDTQYF

size: .
D: .
V: TRBV7-2
J: TRBJ2-7
DNA: TGTGCCAGCAGCCCGGGTGCGGTTGTGACCTACGAGCAGTACTTC
CDR3: CASSPGAVVTYEQYF

size: few
D: .
V: TRBV7-2
J: TRBJ1-1
DNA: TGTGCCAGCAGCTTAGACTACGCCGCAAACACTGAAGCTTTCTTT
CDR3: CASSLDYAANTEAFF

size: .
D: .
V: TRBV9
J: TRBJ1-1
DNA: TGTGCCAGCAGGAGAACGGGACACAGTAACACTGAAGCTTTCTTT
CDR3: CASRRTGHSNTEAFF

size: .
D: TRBD1
V: TRBV7-3
J: TRBJ2-7
DNA: TGTGCCAGCAGCTTAGGTGGGACAGGGGGCGAGGAGCAGTACTTC
CDR3: CASSLGGTGGEEQYF

size: few
D: TRBD1
V: TRBV7-2
J: TRBJ1-3
DNA: TGTGCCAGCAGCTTCGGAAGAACAGGGGACTATTTT
CDR3: CASSFGRTGDYF

size: .
D: TRBD1
V: TRBV6-5
J: TRBJ1-3
DNA: TGTGCCAGCAGTTACTCCTGGACAGGGACGAACACCATATATTTT
CDR3: CASSYSWTGTNTIYF

size: .
D: .
V: TRBV4-3
J: TRBJ2-1
DNA: TGCGCCAGCAGCGCGGGCAATGAGCAGTTCTTC
CDR3: CASSAGNEQFF

size: few
D: .
V: TRBV7-3
J: TRBJ2-6
DNA: TGTGCCAGCAGCTTATCACATTTAAACGTCCTGACTTTC
CDR3: CASSLSHLNVLTF

size: .
D: TRBD1
V: TRBV6-2/TRBV6-3
J: TRBJ1-1
DNA: TGTGCCAGCAGTACACAGGGGGCGAACACTGAAGCTTTCTTT
CDR3: CASSTQGANTEAFF

size: .
D: TRBD2
V: TRBV9
J: TRBJ2-7
DNA: TGTGCCAGCAGCGTAGCTCTAGCGGAGCCGTTAGTAGAGCAGTACTTC
CDR3: CASSVALAEPLVEQYF

size: .
D: .
V: TRBV5-5
J: TRBJ2-7
DNA: TGTGCCAGCACCCGCCCCGTCCCCTACGAGCAGTACTTC
CDR3: CASTRPVPYEQYF